This T cell receptor beta chain is drawn from a study of graft-versus-host responses after intestinal transplantation. Across the study: Each transplant was multivisceral, liver-intestinal, or isolated intestinal. Induction with anti-thymocyte globulin, then tacrolimus and steroids for around three years, was given to all recipients. Findings and caveats of the study: Early after transplant, HvG declines were associated with peak levels of circulating GvH clones. In recipient marrow, GvH clones were found, and some appeared first in ileum or blood.

TCRdb keeps only in-frame clones here, not all; method: immunoSEQ multiplex PCR. Found here are 70,000 to 95,000 clones, just under 95% of them singletons; the top ten hold around 1.1%. This clone was counted a single time. Its specificity is unknown. The sequence came from a human donor who was the organ donor for an intestinal transplant. The sample in question was unstimulated CD8+ T cells sorted from spleen or lymph node cells, obtained before transplant.

DNA for the CDR3: TGTGCCAGCAGCTTTCAGCTAGCGGGGAAAGAGACCCAGTACTTC. It yields the protein CASSFQLAGKETQYF. The chain joins TRBV5-4 to TRBJ2-5, with 9 bases lining up with TRBD2. CDR1 SGHNT and CDR2 YYREEE come from the germline V gene (reference sequence). V lost 2 bases, J lost 3 bases, and 5 bases stayed unmatched. This CDR3 region has 15 residues.